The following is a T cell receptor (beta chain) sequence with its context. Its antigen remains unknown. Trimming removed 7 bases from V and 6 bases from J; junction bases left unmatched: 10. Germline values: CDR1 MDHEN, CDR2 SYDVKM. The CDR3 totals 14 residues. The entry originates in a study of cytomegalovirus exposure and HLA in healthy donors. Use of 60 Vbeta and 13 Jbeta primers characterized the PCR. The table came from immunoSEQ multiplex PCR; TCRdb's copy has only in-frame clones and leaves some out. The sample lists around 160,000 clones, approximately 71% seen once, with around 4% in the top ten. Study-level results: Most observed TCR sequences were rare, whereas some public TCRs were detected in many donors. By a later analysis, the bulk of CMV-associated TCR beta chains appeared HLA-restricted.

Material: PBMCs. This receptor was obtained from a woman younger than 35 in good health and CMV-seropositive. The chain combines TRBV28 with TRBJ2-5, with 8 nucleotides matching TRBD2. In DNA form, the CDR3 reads TGTGCCAGCATGTCGAGCGGGAGTAGGAAGACCCAGTACTTC. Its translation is CASMSSGSRKTQYF.